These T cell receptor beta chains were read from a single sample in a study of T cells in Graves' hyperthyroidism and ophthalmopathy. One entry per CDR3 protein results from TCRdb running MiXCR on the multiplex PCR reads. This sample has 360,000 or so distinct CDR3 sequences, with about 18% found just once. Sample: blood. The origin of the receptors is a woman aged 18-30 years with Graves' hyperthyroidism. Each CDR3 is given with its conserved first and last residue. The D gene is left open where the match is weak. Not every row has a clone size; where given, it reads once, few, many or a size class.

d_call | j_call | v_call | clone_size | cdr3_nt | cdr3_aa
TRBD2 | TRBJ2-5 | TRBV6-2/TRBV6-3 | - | TGTGCCAGCAGATCTAGCGGGACCAAAGAGACCCAGTACTTC | CASRSSGTKETQYF
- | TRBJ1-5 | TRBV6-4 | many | TGTGCCAGCAGTGAACAGATGGGGGTTGGCCAGCCCCAGCATTTT | CASSEQMGVGQPQHF
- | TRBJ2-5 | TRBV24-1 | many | TGTGCCACCAGTGATTCCAGTTACCAAGAGACCCAGTACTTC | CATSDSSYQETQYF
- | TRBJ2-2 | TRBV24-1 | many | TGTGCCACCAAACAGGGCAAGGGCACCGGGGAGCTGTTTTTT | CATKQGKGTGELFF
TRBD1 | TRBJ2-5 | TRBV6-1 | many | TGTGCCAGCAGTGAAGCATACAGGGGACGATTGAAAGAGACCCAGTACTTC | CASSEAYRGRLKETQYF
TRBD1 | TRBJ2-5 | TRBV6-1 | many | TGTGCCAGCCGGATAACAGGGGAGCCGGGGGAGACCCAGTACTTC | CASRITGEPGETQYF
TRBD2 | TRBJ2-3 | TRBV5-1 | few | TGCGCCAGCAGCTTGGATCTAGCGGGGGCTCTCACAGATACGCAGTATTTT | CASSLDLAGALTDTQYF
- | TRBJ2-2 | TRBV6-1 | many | TGTGCCAGCAGCCAGGGTGGTAGGACCGGGGAGCTGTTTTTT | CASSQGGRTGELFF
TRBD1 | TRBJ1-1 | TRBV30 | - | TGTGCCCTCCAGGGACAGGGGACTGAAGCTTTCTTT | CALQGQGTEAFF
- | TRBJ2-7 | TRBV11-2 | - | TGTGCCAGCAGCTTGGCAGACGAGCAGTACTTC | CASSLADEQYF
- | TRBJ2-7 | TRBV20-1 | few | TGCAGTGCGACCGGGACGGCCGAGAAGTACTTC | CSATGTAEKYF
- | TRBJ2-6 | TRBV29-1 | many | TGCAGCGCGGCCGGGGACGGCTCCTCTGGGGCCAACGTCCTGACTTTC | CSAAGDGSSGANVLTF
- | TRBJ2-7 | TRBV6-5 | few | TGTGCCAGCAGCTTACTAGGGGACCCCGGGCAGTACTTC | CASSLLGDPGQYF
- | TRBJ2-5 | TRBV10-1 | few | TGCGCCAGCAGTGACGAGGCCGGGGGTCTCCAAGAGACCCAGTACTTC | CASSDEAGGLQETQYF
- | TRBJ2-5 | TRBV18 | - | TGTGCCAGCTCACCACCGACACAGACCCAGTACTTC | CASSPPTQTQYF
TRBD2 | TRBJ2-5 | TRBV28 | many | TGTGCCAGCAGGCCTACTAGCGGGGGGGCCTGGCAAGAGACCCAGTACTTC | CASRPTSGGAWQETQYF
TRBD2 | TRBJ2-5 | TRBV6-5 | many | TGTGCCAGCAGGACCGGGAGGGTCCAAGAGACCCAGTACTTC | CASRTGRVQETQYF
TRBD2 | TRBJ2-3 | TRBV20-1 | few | TGCAGTGCCAGTTGGCGGGGGGGCTATCATACGCAGTATTTT | CSASWRGGYHTQYF
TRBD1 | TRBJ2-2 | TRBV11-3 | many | TGTGCCAGCAGCTTAGGACAGGGGGAGACCGGGGAGCTGTTTTTT | CASSLGQGETGELFF
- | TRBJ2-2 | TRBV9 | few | TGTGCCAGCAGCGTAGACCCTAACACCGGGGAGCTGTTTTTT | CASSVDPNTGELFF
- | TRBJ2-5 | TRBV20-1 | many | TGCAGTGCTAGCGGGGGCCACCAGTACTTC | CSASGGHQYF
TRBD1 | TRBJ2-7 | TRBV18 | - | TGTGCCAGCACACCACCCACCAGGGGGCGAACCACCCGCTCCTACGAGCAGTACTTC | CASTPPTRGRTTRSYEQYF
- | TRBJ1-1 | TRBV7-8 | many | TGTGCCAGCAGCTTAGGGAACAGGTTGTACACTGAAGCTTTCTTT | CASSLGNRLYTEAFF
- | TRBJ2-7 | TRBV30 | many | TGTGCCTGGAGTTCAGGATTCAACGAGCAGTACTTC | CAWSSGFNEQYF
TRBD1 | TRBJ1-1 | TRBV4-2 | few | TGTGCCAGCAGCCCTTCAGCGGGACAGGGGGCGGTGGCTGAAGCTTTCTTT | CASSPSAGQGAVAEAFF
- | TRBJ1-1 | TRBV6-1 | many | TGTGCCAGCAGTGAAGCGCTAGGGGGGGGCACTGAAGCTTTCTTT | CASSEALGGGTEAFF
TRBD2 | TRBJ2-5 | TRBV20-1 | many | TGCAGTGCTAGAGCTAGCGGGGGGGAAAGGGAGACCCAGTACTTC | CSARASGGERETQYF
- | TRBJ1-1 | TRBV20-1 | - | TGCAGTGCTCCTAGAGATATCGGGAACACTGAAGCTTTCTTT | CSAPRDIGNTEAFF
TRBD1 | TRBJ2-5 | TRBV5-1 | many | TGCGCCAGCAGCAGCGCTCAGGGGGCCAAGACCCAGTACTTC | CASSSAQGAKTQYF
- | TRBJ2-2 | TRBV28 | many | TGTGCCAGCAGTTTAGAGGGGACGAACGGGGAGCTGTTTTTT | CASSLEGTNGELFF
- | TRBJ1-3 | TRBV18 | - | TGTGCCAGCTCACCACCGTCCAGTTCTGGAAACACCATATATTTT | CASSPPSSSGNTIYF
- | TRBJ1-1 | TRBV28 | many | TGTGCCAGCAGTTTGTATGGTGTTTACACTGAAGCTTTCTTT | CASSLYGVYTEAFF
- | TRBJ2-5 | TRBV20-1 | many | TGCAGTGCTAGGGGGCCGGGACCTTATTGGGAGACCCAGTACTTC | CSARGPGPYWETQYF
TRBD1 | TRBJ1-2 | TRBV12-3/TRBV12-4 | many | TGTGCCAGCAGTCCCAGAGGACAGGAGAACTATGGCTACACCTTC | CASSPRGQENYGYTF
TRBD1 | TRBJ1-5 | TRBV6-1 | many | TGTGCCAGCAGTGGGGGGGACAGTTATCAGCCCCAGCATTTT | CASSGGDSYQPQHF
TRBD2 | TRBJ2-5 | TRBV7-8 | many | TGTGCCAGCAGCATCGGGACTAGCGGGGGAAACGGAGAGACCCAGTACTTC | CASSIGTSGGNGETQYF
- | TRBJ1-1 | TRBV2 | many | TGTGCCAGCAGTGCTCCCCGGGCCGCAAGGGACACTGAAGCTTTCTTT | CASSAPRAARDTEAFF
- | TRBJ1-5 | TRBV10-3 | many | TGTGCCATCAGTGAGTTCGGGCAGGGTTATCAGCCCCAGCATTTT | CAISEFGQGYQPQHF
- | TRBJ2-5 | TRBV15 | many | TGTGCCACCAGCAGAGACAGGGCCCAAGAGACCCAGTACTTC | CATSRDRAQETQYF
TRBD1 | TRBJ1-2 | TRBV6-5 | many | TGTGCCAGCACCCTAGAGGACAGGAACTACTATGGCTACACCTTC | CASTLEDRNYYGYTF
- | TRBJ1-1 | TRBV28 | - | TGTGCCAGCAGTCCATCTGGGCGATGGGCTGAAGCTTTCTTT | CASSPSGRWAEAFF
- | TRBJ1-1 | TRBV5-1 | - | TGCGCCAGCAGCCCTTCGACAGGTTGGAGGACTGAAGCTTTCTTT | CASSPSTGWRTEAFF
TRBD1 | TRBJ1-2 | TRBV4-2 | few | TGTGCCAGCAGCCAAGATTCGAGACAGGGAGTGGGCTACACCTTC | CASSQDSRQGVGYTF
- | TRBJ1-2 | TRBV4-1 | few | TGCGCCAGCAGCCAATCCTCATCAAGGGGTTGGAGCTATGGCTACACCTTC | CASSQSSSRGWSYGYTF
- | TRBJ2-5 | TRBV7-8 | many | TGTGCCAGCGGGACTCGAGGGGGGGCAGGGACCCAGTACTTC | CASGTRGGAGTQYF
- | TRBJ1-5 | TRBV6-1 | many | TGTGCCAGCAGTGAGTTTCCCCAGAAGAGGGATCAGCCCCAGCATTTT | CASSEFPQKRDQPQHF
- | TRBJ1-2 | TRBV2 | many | TGTGCCAGCAGCGAACCCCGACGTGGCTACACCTTC | CASSEPRRGYTF
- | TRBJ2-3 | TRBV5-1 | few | TGCGCCAGCAGCCCCGAGACCGGAGATACGCAGTATTTT | CASSPETGDTQYF
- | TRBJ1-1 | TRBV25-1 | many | TGTGCCAGCAGTGAAGGTAGGCAAGACACTGAAGCTTTCTTT | CASSEGRQDTEAFF
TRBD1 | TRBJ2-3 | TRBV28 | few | TGTGCCAGCACACAGGGGGCGAGGTCAGATACGCAGTATTTT | CASTQGARSDTQYF
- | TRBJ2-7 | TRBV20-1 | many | TGCAGTGCTAGAGTTCCCTTTTTACCGAACTCGGGTCAAGTAGCCTACGAGCAGTACTTC | CSARVPFLPNSGQVAYEQYF
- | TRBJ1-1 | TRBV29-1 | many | TGCAGCGGAAGGGCGGCGGGGAACACTGAAGCTTTCTTT | CSGRAAGNTEAFF
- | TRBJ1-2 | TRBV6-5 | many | TGTGCCAGCTCGGAGTACTATGGCTACACCTTC | CASSEYYGYTF
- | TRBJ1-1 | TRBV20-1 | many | TGCAGTGCTAGAAGGGAGACTGAAGCTTTCTTT | CSARRETEAFF
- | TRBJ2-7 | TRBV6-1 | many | TGTGCCAGCAGTGAATCAGGGACGGGGAACTACGAGCAGTACTTC | CASSESGTGNYEQYF
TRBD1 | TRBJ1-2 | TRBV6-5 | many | TGTGCCAGCAGTTGGACAGGGGGGACCGTATCTTATGGCTACACCTTC | CASSWTGGTVSYGYTF
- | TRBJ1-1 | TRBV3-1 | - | TGTGCCAGCAGCCGAAGGGTGGGGGCGAACACTGAAGCTTTCTTT | CASSRRVGANTEAFF
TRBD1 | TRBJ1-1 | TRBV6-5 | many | TGTGCCAGCACTTGGGACAGGGGCGCCGAAGCTTTCTTT | CASTWDRGAEAFF